The T cell receptor (beta chain) described here comes from a study of persistence of HIV-infected CD4 T cells (dated by TCRdb to the early 2020s). Regarding the study in general: Participants had been on suppressive ART for a median of around eight years. Peripheral blood samples of up to roughly 180 mL were taken at multiple time points, with the exception of two participants who underwent leukapheresis at a single time point. Anti-CD3/anti-CD28 stimulation activated a higher proportion of cells, with a lower memory fraction, than antigen stimulation. CMV- and HIV-1 Gag-responding CD4+ T cells were isolated from ART-treated individuals so that antigen-driven clonal expansion of HIV-1-infected cells could be examined. The clonality of all cells in each sorted population was measured by TCRbeta sequencing, and the clonality of infected cells was measured by proviral sequencing. In the cross-participant TCR cluster analysis, 8 or 9 participants were included for CMV and about 7 participants were included for Gag.

This sample's treatment or condition label indicates: suppressive antiretroviral therapy. As a nonspecific positive control representing the CD4+ T cell repertoire, cells were stimulated with anti-CD3/anti-CD28 magnetic beads. Sorting of responding CD4+ T cells was based on upregulation of both CD40 ligand and CD69. Participants were HIV-1-infected adults who started suppressive ART during chronic infection. For at least 4 years, participants had undetectable plasma HIV-1 RNA, below 50 copies/mL. To be included, a participant needed positive CMV serology and a CD4+ T cell count above 400 cells/uL. Before stimulation, PBMCs were isolated using density centrifugation and then depleted of CD8+ T cells. Stimulation of CD8-depleted PBMCs was carried out for 15 to 20 hours with anti-CD28/CD49d costimulation, CD40-blocking antibody and enfuvirtide, to prevent new infections. Cell sorting was performed on a Beckman Coulter MoFlo Legacy or XDP sorter, and dead cells were excluded with propidium iodide. Genomic DNA was extracted using the QIAamp DNA Mini Kit for samples with more than one million cells and using the Quick-DNA Microprep Kit for all other samples.

The research as a whole found: Antigen-responding cells were enriched for expanded CDR3beta sequences that were degenerate, which suggests that CD4+ responses to CMV and Gag underwent convergent selection. TCRbeta richness in CMV- and Gag-responding cells was significantly lower than in anti-CD3/anti-CD28-responding cells; CMV-responding cells had higher oligoclonality than CD3/CD28-stimulated and Gag-responding cells. The study involved few individuals and tested only a limited range of antigens. Bulk TCR analyses could not be limited to the rare CMV-responding cells that actually contained HIV-1 proviruses. TCR oligoclonality correlated with proviral oligoclonality within the same sorted populations.

This clone was detected only once. Which antigen it targets is not known. Per-nucleotide qualities are absent, and no much larger clonotype sits a single base away. The immunoSEQ hsTCRB assay version 4 in survey mode was used to sequence TCRbeta repertoires from genomic DNA. Genomic DNA was diluted to 10 ng/uL, using up to about 1 ug per sample for TCRbeta sequencing. The original pipeline was this. TCRbeta data were analyzed in ImmunoSeq Analyzer 3.0, with diversity computed on productive nucleotide rearrangements. Using the Immunarch R package, lower-bound TCR diversity was estimated with the improved Chao index and clonality was estimated with the Gini coefficient. When different nucleotide rearrangements encoded the same CDR3beta amino acid sequence, each rearrangement was treated as a distinct clonotype. TCRbeta sequences significantly enriched in antigen-responding cells relative to anti-CD3/anti-CD28-activated cells were identified by differential abundance analysis. TCRs were clustered by predicted peptide-MHC specificity with GLIPH2, both within individual participants and across merged participant data sets. This is the immuneACCESS table as TCRdb keeps it, with only in-frame sequences that have V and J called. A part of the clones is gone; compared with another copy, unresolved V genes explain less than half, and the rest is unexplained. From that table come the V and J calls and clone size; the DNA was used to work out D and trimming. In all, the sample holds under 45,000 clones, and approximately 88% of those were seen once. The ten most abundant clones make up over 0.9% of the sample.

The sample consisted of CD4+ T cells sorted from PBMCs after roughly 18-hour stimulation, taken from a patient who received antiretroviral therapy. What this sample's cell subset or site label stands for: CD40L+CD69+ CD4 T cells responding to anti-CD3/anti-CD28 beads, representing the overall repertoire. The TCR was taken from an adult man with HIV who was CMV-seropositive.

The DNA sequence is TGCGCCAGCAGTTTCCCAGGGGGTACTGAAGCTTTCTTT. Its protein is CASSFPGGTEAFF. Recombination joined TRBV5-1 with TRBJ1-1, with TRBD1 identical over 7 junction bases. From cysteine to phenylalanine, the CDR3 is 13 amino acids long. Only CDR3 DNA is held: 39 bases, read in frame from base 1. CDR1 SGHRS and CDR2 YFSETQ are derived from the germline V gene. Trimming removed 5 bases from V and 5 bases from J; the gene matches leave 6 bases unexplained.